Following are 20 T cell receptor beta chains from one sample sequenced in a study of T cell responses to AZD1222 COVID-19 vaccine. Only in-frame clones appear in the TCRdb table, and some are missing; sequencing was by immunoSEQ multiplex PCR. The repertoire holds approximately 94,000 clones, with about 90% as singletons. Sequencing used peripheral blood, obtained on day 0 of MenACWY control vaccination. Receptors originate from an adult in good health.

V usage is TRBV7-2 and J usage is TRBJ1-1; 8 positions match TRBD1. The length of the CDR3 is 16 residues. J gave up 1 base and V 6 bases, and 10 bases lay outside the gene matches. Germline V gene lookup returns CDR1 SGHTA and CDR2 FQGNSA. In DNA, the CDR3 is TGTGCCAGCAGACAGACCTCAGGGGGCCGGAACACTGAAGCTTTCTTT. Its translation: CASRQTSGGRNTEAFF. Combining the CDR3 with reference TRBV7-2 and TRBJ1-1 gives the whole variable domain GAGVSQSPSNKVTEKGKDVELRCDPISGHTALYWYRQSLGQGLEFLIYFQGNSAPDKSGLPSDRFSAERTGGSVSTLTIQRTQQEDSAVYLCASRQTSGGRNTEAFFGQGTRLTVV.

The chain uses TRBV2 and TRBJ1-1; a weak D match, TRBD1 (6 bases). This CDR3 contains 15 residues. V was shortened by 5 bases and J by 8 bases, with 21 bases between the two germline ends. Germline values: CDR1 SNHLY, CDR2 FYNNEI. The CDR3 loop is CASSYTGSGAGEAFF. The CDR3 DNA follows: TGTGCCAGCAGTTATACAGGGTCAGGCGCGGGAGAAGCTTTCTTT.

The V and J genes are TRBV12-3 or TRBV12-4 and TRBJ1-2; the D is unclear. The CDR3 runs 11 residues. With 2 bases removed from V and 6 bases from J, the gap between germline ends came to 4 bases. CDR3: CASSLSHGYTF. CDR3 in DNA: TGTGCCAGCAGTTTATCCCATGGCTACACCTTC.

The CDR3 is CASSQHPGQGNQPQHF. The CDR3 DNA reads TGTGCCAGCAGCCAGCACCCGGGACAGGGGAATCAGCCCCAGCATTTT. The chain recombines TRBV7-2 with TRBJ1-5; 10 nucleotides line up with TRBD1. Germline V CDR1 and CDR2: SGHTA, FQGNSA. After removal of 5 bases from V and 4 bases from J, the junction contained 8 bases not matched to a gene. This CDR3 comprises 16 residues.

The rearrangement uses TRBV12-2 and TRBJ2-2. TRBV12-2 has pseudogene status. CDR3 length equals 13 residues. This CDR3 is CASPLAGSWELFF. The CDR3 bases are TGTGCAAGTCCCCTAGCGGGAAGCTGGGAGCTGTTTTTT.

This clone has a handful of counts. The V and J genes are TRBV28 and TRBJ2-1; D gene unclear. Germline CDR1 is MDHEN and CDR2 is SYDVKM. The CDR3 extends over 12 amino acids. V was clipped by 5 bases and J by 6 bases, with 8 bases between them. The CDR3 nucleotides are TGTGCCAGCAGTGCTAGGGTCAATGAGCAGTTCTTC. Protein product: CASSARVNEQFF.

The genes are TRBV7-3 and TRBJ1-1, with D maybe TRBD1 (5 bases). The CDR3 is made up of 13 amino acids. Germline V gene sequence: CDR1 SGHTA, CDR2 FQGTGA. Trimming took off 2 bases at V and 4 bases at J, with 8 bases between the two ends. The CDR3 spells CASSLGAGTEAFF. DNA of the CDR3: TGTGCCAGCAGCTTAGGGGCTGGCACTGAAGCTTTCTTT.

The rearrangement joins TRBV9 to TRBJ2-7, with D unclear. The V and J ends lost 2 bases and 1 base respectively, with 13 bases between them. Germline lookup yields CDR1 SGDLS and CDR2 YYNGEE. The CDR3 contains 15 residues. The CDR3 region is CASSVSPSSSYEQYF. The CDR3 nucleotides are TGTGCCAGCAGCGTCTCCCCGTCCTCTTCCTACGAGCAGTACTTC.

V usage is TRBV3-1 (or the pseudogene TRBV3-2) and J usage is TRBJ2-4; 9 positions agree with TRBD2. With V trimmed by 4 bases and J by 2 bases, 12 bases remained unmatched. The CDR3 spans 18 residues. From germline, CDR1 is LGHDT and CDR2 YNNKEL (reference sequence). CDR3 sequence: CASSPLLRGGLTKNIQYF. Written as DNA, the CDR3 is TGTGCCAGCAGCCCACTGTTGCGGGGGGGCCTAACCAAAAACATTCAGTACTTC.

The chain carries TRBV11-2 and TRBJ2-1, with 7 bases aligning to TRBD2. This CDR3 comprises 16 residues. CDR1 SGHAT and CDR2 FQNNGV come from the germline V gene. The J segment lost 0 bases and the V segment lost 5 bases, leaving 7 bases of the junction unmatched. CDR3: CASSPSSGTSYNEQFF. The CDR3 DNA follows: TGTGCCAGCAGCCCCTCTAGCGGCACCTCCTACAATGAGCAGTTCTTC.

The gene calls are TRBV28 and TRBJ2-7; D ambiguous. The CDR3 extends over 15 amino acids. CDR1 and CDR2 (germline): MDHEN, SYDVKM. V lost 1 base, J lost 2 bases, and 12 bases lay in between. Here the CDR3 reads CASSLLSLSTYEQYF. The CDR3 DNA is TGTGCCAGCAGTTTATTAAGTTTATCTACCTACGAGCAGTACTTC.

V usage is TRBV3-1 (or the pseudogene TRBV3-2) and J usage is TRBJ2-5; unclear D gene. The CDR3 spans 13 residues. Germline CDR1 is LGHDT and CDR2 is YNNKEL (reference sequence). Trimming left V 1 base short and J 5 bases short, with 8 bases between. The CDR3, as DNA: TGTGCCAGCAGCCAAGGTCCCGAGGAGACCCAGTACTTC. Amino acids: CASSQGPEETQYF.

This clone was counted between two and nine times. V usage is TRBV12-3 or TRBV12-4 and J usage is TRBJ1-1; weak D call: TRBD1 (5 bases). The CDR3 is made up of 13 amino acids. The V end lost 8 bases, the J end lost 4 bases, and 14 bases lay between the germline ends. In DNA, the CDR3 is TGTGCCAGCCAACCCCTGGGGGGCACTGAAGCTTTCTTT. This encodes CASQPLGGTEAFF.

V gene TRBV19 combines with J gene TRBJ1-1; D not resolved. V gave up 4 bases and J gave up 6 bases, with 9 bases separating them. Germline CDR1 LNHDA, CDR2 SQIVND (reference sequence). This CDR3 is 12 amino acids long. Written as DNA, the CDR3 is TGTGCCAGTAGTACGGGAGGACCTGAAGCTTTCTTT. This sequence encodes CASSTGGPEAFF.

The J gene is TRBJ1-2, the V gene TRBV2; no clear D. V was trimmed by 0 bases and J by 1 base, leaving 12 bases between them. The germline gives CDR1 SNHLY, CDR2 FYNNEI. The CDR3 sequence is 16 residues long. The CDR3 DNA follows: TGTGCCAGCAGTGAAGCGCTCCAGGAGAGTAACTATGGCTACACCTTC. Translation: CASSEALQESNYGYTF.

V gene TRBV15 combines with J gene TRBJ1-1; D uncertain. The CDR3 is made up of 13 amino acids. Per germline, CDR1 LNHNV and CDR2 YYDKDF (reference sequence). V lost 0 bases, J lost 11 bases, and 13 bases lay in between. The CDR3 reads CATSREDGALAFF. CDR3 bases: TGTGCCACCAGCAGAGAGGACGGTGCTTTGGCTTTCTTT. The whole variable domain, filled in from reference TRBV15 and TRBJ1-1, reads DAMVIQNPRYQVTQFGKPVTLSCSQTLNHNVMYWYQQKSSQAPKLLFHYYDKDFNNEADTPDNFQSRRPNTSFCFLDIRSPGLGDTAMYLCATSREDGALAFFGQGTRLTVV.

This sequence joins TRBV7-9 and TRBJ1-1; 10 bases are shared with TRBD1. With V trimmed by 4 bases and J by 4 bases, 3 bases remained unmatched. The CDR3 is made up of 14 amino acids. Per germline, CDR1 SEHNR and CDR2 FQNEAQ (reference sequence). As DNA, the CDR3 is TGTGCCAGCAGCTCGGACAGGGGGACCACTGAAGCTTTCTTT. Encoded protein: CASSSDRGTTEAFF.

This clone showed up just a few times. The chain uses TRBV30 and TRBJ2-7, with 7 nucleotides matching TRBD1. V dropped 3 bases and J dropped 5; count of bases not matched to a gene: 4. The germline CDR1 and CDR2 sequences are GTSNPN and SVGIG (reference sequence). This CDR3 is 12 amino acids long. The CDR3 here is CAWSQGVHEQYF. CDR3 sequence (DNA): TGTGCCTGGAGCCAGGGGGTCCACGAGCAGTACTTC.

V is TRBV7-2 and J is TRBJ1-2; maybe TRBD1 (6 bases). Germline loops: CDR1 SGHTA, CDR2 FQGNSA. CDR3 length: 15 amino acids. V was cut by 1 base and J by 6 bases, with 15 bases left in between. CDR3 in DNA: TGTGCCAGCAGCTTAGAGCGTCAGGGGCCCGATGGCTACACCTTC. This codes for CASSLERQGPDGYTF.

J is TRBJ2-2 and V is TRBV28, with D unresolved. CDR3 length: 15 amino acids. Per the germline V gene, CDR1 is MDHEN and CDR2 is SYDVKM. Deletions cut 2 bases from V and 3 bases from J, with 10 bases between. CDR3 in DNA: TGTGCCAGCAGTTTAGTCCAGGCGGACACCGGGGAGCTGTTTTTT. This translates into CASSLVQADTGELFF.